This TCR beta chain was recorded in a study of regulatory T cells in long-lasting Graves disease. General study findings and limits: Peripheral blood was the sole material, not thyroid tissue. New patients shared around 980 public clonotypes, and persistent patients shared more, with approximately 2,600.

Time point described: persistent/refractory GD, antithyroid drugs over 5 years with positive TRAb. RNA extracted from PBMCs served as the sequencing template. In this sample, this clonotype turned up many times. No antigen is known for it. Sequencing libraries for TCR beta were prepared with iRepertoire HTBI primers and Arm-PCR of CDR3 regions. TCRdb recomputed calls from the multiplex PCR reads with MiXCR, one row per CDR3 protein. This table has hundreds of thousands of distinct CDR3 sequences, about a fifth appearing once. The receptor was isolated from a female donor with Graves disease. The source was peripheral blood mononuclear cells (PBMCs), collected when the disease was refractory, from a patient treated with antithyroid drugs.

The CDR3 here is CASFTIGGENTEAFF. The CDR3 coding sequence is TGTGCCAGCTTCACAATCGGAGGGGAAAACACTGAAGCTTTCTTT. V usage is TRBV18 and J usage is TRBJ1-1; D possibly corresponds to TRBD1 (5 bases). CDR3 length equals 15 residues. The germline V gene has CDR1 KGHSH and CDR2 LQKENI. Trimming removed 7 bases at V and 2 bases at J, with 17 bases between. Filled out from reference TRBV18 and TRBJ1-1, the complete variable domain reads NAGVMQNPRHLVRRRGQEARLRCSPMKGHSHVYWYRQLPEEGLKFMVYLQKENIIDESGMPKERFSAEFPKEGPSILRIQQVVRGDSAAYFCASFTIGGENTEAFFGQGTRLTVV.